Below are 20 T cell receptor beta chains sequenced from a single sample in a study of CD8 T cells in ankylosing spondylitis. Each CDR3 protein is one row after TCRdb ran MiXCR on the 5' RACE reads. The sample lists about 24,000 distinct CDR3 sequences, over 10% occurring once. Input material: blood. The receptors shown here come from a male donor with ankylosing spondylitis or in good health (not recorded which).

DNA for the CDR3: TGCAGTGCTAGAGATCGGGCAGGGAGCCCGGATACGCAGTATTTT. Its protein is CSARDRAGSPDTQYF. This chain joins TRBV20-1 and TRBJ2-3, with D perhaps assigned TRBD1 or TRBD2 (5 bases each). Trimming removed 0 bases from V and 6 bases from J, with 16 bases in between. This CDR3 has 15 residues. Per germline, CDR1 DFQATT and CDR2 SNEGSKA (reference sequence).

This clonotype was counted only a few times. The chain couples TRBV7-2 to TRBJ1-1; unclear D gene. The CDR3 is made up of 13 amino acids. Germline CDR1 SGHTA, CDR2 FQGNSA. Between the trimmed V and J ends, which lost 2 bases and 6 bases, there was a span of 10 bases. In DNA form, the CDR3 reads TGTGCCAGCAGCTTATTTTTAGGGTCTGAAGCTTTCTTT. Translation: CASSLFLGSEAFF.

The V gene is TRBV11-3, the J gene TRBJ2-2; TRBD1 matches at 8 bases. The V segment lost 1 base and the J segment 3 bases; nucleotides outside the gene matches: 13. Per the germline V gene, CDR1 is SGHNT and CDR2 is YENEEA. The CDR3 spans 19 residues. The DNA for the CDR3 is TGTGCCAGCAGCTTAGCAGGTTCCTGGGGACAGGTCGACACCGGGGAGCTGTTTTTT. The encoded protein is CASSLAGSWGQVDTGELFF. The variable domain in full, completed from reference TRBV11-3 and TRBJ2-2, reads EAGVVQSPRYKIIEKKQPVAFWCNPISGHNTLYWYLQNLGQGPELLIRYENEEAVDDSQLPKDRFSAERLKGVDSTLKIQPAELGDSAVYLCASSLAGSWGQVDTGELFFGEGSRLTVL.

The chain is built from TRBV5-1 and TRBJ2-3; 9 positions match TRBD1. In germline, CDR1 is SGHRS, CDR2 YFSETQ. This CDR3 is built from 16 residues. With V trimmed by 0 bases and J by 0 bases, 2 bases remained unmatched. CDR3 in DNA: TGCGCCAGCAGCTTGGAAGGGACAGGGAGCACAGATACGCAGTATTTT. Residues: CASSLEGTGSTDTQYF.

The chain couples TRBV28 to TRBJ2-1; D gene ambiguous. CDR3 length: 13 amino acids. V lost 3 bases, J lost 4 bases, and 7 bases lay in between. Germline values: CDR1 MDHEN, CDR2 SYDVKM. The chain's CDR3 is CASSLEGYNEQFF. The DNA for the CDR3 is TGTGCCAGCAGTTTGGAAGGGTACAATGAGCAGTTCTTC.

This clonotype was observed a handful of times. The genes are TRBV27 and TRBJ1-1; D call uncertain. Germline CDR1 and CDR2: MNHEY and SMNVEV (reference sequence). The CDR3 loop spans 14 amino acids. Trimming took off 7 bases at V and 1 base at J, with 13 bases between the two ends. The CDR3 DNA reads as TGTGCCAGCACCGAACTGGGTAGGAACACTGAAGCTTTCTTT. Residues: CASTELGRNTEAFF.

This clonotype was observed once. This chain joins TRBV14 and TRBJ2-5; no firm D call. The CDR3 has 14 residues. The V end was cut by 1 base, the J end by 2 bases, with 8 bases between. Per germline, CDR1 SGHDN and CDR2 FVKESK. The CDR3 loop is CASSQADGQETQYF. The DNA for the CDR3 is TGTGCCAGCAGCCAAGCAGACGGACAAGAGACCCAGTACTTC.

The chain couples TRBV29-1 to TRBJ2-2; D could derive from TRBD1 or TRBD2 (5 bases each). Trimming removed 6 bases from V and 0 bases from J, with 14 bases in between. Per the germline V gene, CDR1 is SQVTM and CDR2 is ANQGSEA. CDR3 size: 15 residues. The CDR3 sequence is CSVSTGTANTGELFF. The DNA of the CDR3 is TGCAGCGTGAGCACCGGGACGGCGAACACCGGGGAGCTGTTTTTT.

Ten or more counts support this clonotype. The chain links TRBV27 to TRBJ2-3; no clear D. Trimming cost V 5 bases and J 8 bases, with 17 bases left between them. Per germline, CDR1 MNHEY and CDR2 SMNVEV (reference sequence). The CDR3 extends over 14 amino acids. The CDR3 coding sequence is TGTGCCAGCAGTCCATCACTCTCCACGGGTACGCAGTATTTT. Amino acid sequence: CASSPSLSTGTQYF.

This clonotype appeared a few times. This chain connects TRBV12-3 or TRBV12-4 to TRBJ2-5, with D perhaps being TRBD1 or TRBD2 (6 bases each). Deletions cut 3 bases from V and 5 bases from J, with 10 bases between. The CDR3 extends over 13 amino acids. The CDR3 loop reads CASSLIGGETQYF. In DNA, the CDR3 is TGTGCCAGCAGTTTGATAGGGGGGGAGACCCAGTACTTC.

This clonotype occurred a few times. The J gene is TRBJ2-5, the V gene TRBV28; a possible D gene is TRBD2 (7 bases). V lost 1 base to trimming and J lost 2 bases, with 14 bases between them. CDR1 is MDHEN, CDR2 SYDVKM, per germline. There are 16 residues in the CDR3. CDR3: CASSLYTGGVQETQYF. As DNA, the CDR3 is TGTGCCAGCAGTTTATACACGGGGGGCGTTCAAGAGACCCAGTACTTC.

This clonotype showed up many times. This chain connects TRBV4-2 to TRBJ2-1, with 8 bases matching TRBD2. The CDR3 totals 14 residues. Germline V gene data show CDR1 as LGHNA and CDR2 as YNFKEQ. The V and J ends lost 4 bases and 7 bases, in that order; junction bases with no gene match: 6. The CDR3 reads CASSPLAGPNEQFF. CDR3 nucleotide sequence: TGTGCCAGCAGCCCGTTAGCGGGGCCAAATGAGCAGTTCTTC.

This clonotype has at least ten counts. The chain couples TRBV29-1 to TRBJ2-3; D is ambiguous. This CDR3 is 14 amino acids long. Germline V gene data show CDR1 as SQVTM and CDR2 as ANQGSEA. V dropped 4 bases and J dropped 0 bases, with 11 bases sitting between them. CDR3 sequence (DNA): TGCAGCGTTGTAGCCGGATTTAGCACAGATACGCAGTATTTT. As protein: CSVVAGFSTDTQYF.

The sample holds many counts of this clonotype. The chain couples TRBV20-1 to TRBJ1-1; no reliable D call. Germline V gene data show CDR1 as DFQATT and CDR2 as SNEGSKA (reference sequence). This CDR3 comprises 14 residues. As DNA, the CDR3 is TGCAGCGCTCAACCTCTCGGGGAGTACACTGAAGCTTTCTTT. Amino acid sequence: CSAQPLGEYTEAFF.

The chain recombines TRBV29-1 with TRBJ1-1; D is perhaps TRBD1 (5 bases). V lost 8 bases, J lost 0 bases, and 13 bases lay in between. Per the germline V gene, CDR1 is SQVTM and CDR2 is ANQGSEA. This CDR3 has 13 residues. The CDR3 DNA is TGCAGCTGCCGCGTGGGGGTGAACACTGAAGCTTTCTTT. It codes for CSCRVGVNTEAFF. Supplemented by reference TRBV29-1 and TRBJ1-1, the full variable domain reads SAVISQKPSRDICQRGTSLTIQCQVDSQVTMMFWYRQQPGQSLTLIATANQGSEATYESGFVIDKFPISRPNLTFSTLTVSNMSPEDSSIYLCSCRVGVNTEAFFGQGTRLTVV.

The chain employs TRBV20-1 and TRBJ2-1; 13 bases line up with TRBD2. CDR3 length: 17 residues. V gave up 3 bases and J gave up 1 base; unmatched junction bases: 6. The germline V gene encodes CDR1 DFQATT and CDR2 SNEGSKA (reference sequence). The CDR3 nucleotides read TGCAGTGCTAGCCCCCCGACTAGCGGGAGGTCCTACAATGAGCAGTTCTTC. It is translated as CSASPPTSGRSYNEQFF.

The chain joins TRBV7-2 to TRBJ1-2, with D unclear. The CDR3 is made up of 14 amino acids. Germline V gives CDR1 SGHTA, CDR2 FQGNSA. V was shortened by 6 bases and J by 2 bases, with 13 bases between the two germline ends. The CDR3 here is CASRPGRPNYGYTF. CDR3 DNA: TGTGCCAGCAGACCCGGTAGACCGAACTATGGCTACACCTTC.

This clonotype appeared many times. The CDR3 DNA reads TGTGCCAGCAGTCCGGGACTACATGAGCAGTTCTTC. This codes for CASSPGLHEQFF. J is TRBJ2-1 and V is TRBV28; 7 bases match TRBD2. With 5 bases clipped from V and 8 bases from J, the junction kept 3 bases outside the gene matches. CDR3 length equals 12 residues. From germline, CDR1 is MDHEN and CDR2 SYDVKM.

This clonotype was counted between two and nine times. J is TRBJ2-7 and V is TRBV10-3, with D maybe TRBD1 (6 bases). The CDR3 has 15 amino acids. CDR1 and CDR2 (germline): ENHRY, SYGVKD. V was cut by 2 bases and J by 3 bases, with 14 bases left in between. The DNA of the CDR3 is TGTGCCATCAGTGAGACCGCGGCAGGGGACTACGAGCAGTACTTC. Translating it yields CAISETAAGDYEQYF.

The chain combines TRBV12-3 or TRBV12-4 with TRBJ2-1; D unresolved. This CDR3 is 13 amino acids long. V was cut by 6 bases and J by 8 bases, with 14 bases left in between. CDR3 sequence reads: CASRGPFGDEQFF. The CDR3 nucleotides read TGTGCCAGCAGAGGGCCCTTTGGGGATGAGCAGTTCTTC.